Below are 11 T cell receptor beta chains sequenced from a single sample in a study of monozygotic twins with inflammatory bowel disease. Reanalyzing the 5' RACE reads, TCRdb keeps one entry per CDR3 protein, without DNA. The listing contains approximately 400,000 distinct CDR3 sequences. Sequencing was carried out using blood. The receptors here all came from a human donor with ulcerative colitis or Crohn's disease, or a healthy co-twin of an affected twin (not recorded which).

The V gene is TRBV12-3 or TRBV12-4, the J gene TRBJ2-2; TCRdb lists TRBD1, though no DNA is available to test this call. The CDR3 runs 13 residues. The CDR3 sequence is CATGHPNTGELFF.

V is TRBV25-1 and J is TRBJ1-6; TCRdb returns TRBD1, unconfirmable since there is no DNA. The CDR3 length is 14 residues. The V gene's germline CDR1 is MGHDK and CDR2 SYGVNS. CDR3 protein: CASSWGQPNSPLHF.

The chain recombines TRBV7-3 with TRBJ1-2; TCRdb picks TRBD1, but there is no DNA to check that call. CDR3 size: 13 residues. CDR1 SGHTA and CDR2 FQGTGA come from the germline V gene. This CDR3 reads CASSYQGSYGYTF.

The rearrangement joins TRBV3-1 to TRBJ1-4; TCRdb picks TRBD1, but there is no DNA to check that call. Per the germline V gene, CDR1 is LGHDT and CDR2 is YNNKEL (reference sequence). The CDR3 loop spans 15 amino acids. CDR3 amino acids: CASSILSTANEKLFF. Drawing the rest from reference TRBV3-1 and TRBJ1-4, the complete variable domain is DTAVSQTPKYLVTQMGNDKSIKCEQNLGHDTMYWYKQDSKKFLKIMFSYNNKELIINETVPNRFSPKSPDKAHLNLHINSLELGDSAVYFCASSILSTANEKLFFGSGTQLSVL.

The chain combines TRBV5-1 with TRBJ1-1. CDR1 is SGHRS, CDR2 YFSETQ, per germline. There are 16 residues in the CDR3. CDR3 amino acids: CASSLNDEGLNTEAFF. The full variable domain, rest sourced from reference TRBV5-1 and TRBJ1-1, is KAGVTQTPRYLIKTRGQQVTLSCSPISGHRSVSWYQQTPGQGLQFLFEYFSETQRNKGNFPGRFSGRQFSNSRSEMNVSTLELGDSALYLCASSLNDEGLNTEAFFGQGTRLTVV.

The V and J genes are TRBV5-6 and TRBJ2-3; the TCRdb call, TRBD2, lacks DNA for checking. The CDR3 length is 16 residues. Germline CDR1 SGHDT, CDR2 YYEEEE. CDR3 amino acids: CASSFTGGPGGDTQYF. The full variable domain, rest sourced from reference TRBV5-6 and TRBJ2-3, is DAGVTQSPTHLIKTRGQQVTLRCSPKSGHDTVSWYQQALGQGPQFIFQYYEEEERQRGNFPDRFSGHQFPNYSSELNVNALLLGDSALYLCASSFTGGPGGDTQYFGPGTRLTVL.

The chain recombines TRBV12-3 or TRBV12-4 with TRBJ2-1; no DNA is available, so the TRBD1 call from TCRdb remains unchecked. The CDR3 consists of 13 residues. The CDR3 spells CASSQTGSNEQFF.

The chain recombines TRBV12-3 or TRBV12-4 with TRBJ1-2; TCRdb selects TRBD1, and the lack of DNA leaves this call unchecked. This CDR3 has 14 residues. The CDR3 sequence: CASRTTGANYGYTF.

V usage is TRBV6-5 and J usage is TRBJ2-1; TCRdb's D call, TRBD1, is unchecked because there is no DNA. Germline V lookup: CDR1 MNHEY, CDR2 SVGAGI. The CDR3 totals 14 residues. The CDR3 reads CASSWAGANNEQFF.

The chain has TRBV7-9 and TRBJ2-2; TCRdb names TRBD1, which stays unverified in the absence of DNA. This CDR3 spans 16 amino acids. Looked up from germline, CDR1 is SEHNR and CDR2 is FQNEAQ (reference sequence). The chain's CDR3 is CASSLLPPGITGELFF.

The genes are TRBV7-8 and TRBJ2-7; TCRdb's D call, TRBD1, is unchecked because there is no DNA. Germline V gene lookup returns CDR1 SGHVS and CDR2 FQNEAQ. This CDR3 has 14 residues. CDR3 residues: CASSLEGTPYEQYF.